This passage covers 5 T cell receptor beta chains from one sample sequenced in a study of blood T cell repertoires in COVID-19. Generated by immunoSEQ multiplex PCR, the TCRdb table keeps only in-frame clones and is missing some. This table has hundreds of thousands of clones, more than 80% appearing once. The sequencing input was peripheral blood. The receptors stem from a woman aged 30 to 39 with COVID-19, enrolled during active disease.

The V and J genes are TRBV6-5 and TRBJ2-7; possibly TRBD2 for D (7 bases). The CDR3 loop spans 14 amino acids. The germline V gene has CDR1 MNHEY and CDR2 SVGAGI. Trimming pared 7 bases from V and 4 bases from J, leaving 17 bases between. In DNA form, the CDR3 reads TGTGCCAGCACCAAACCGGGGGGCCCATACGAGCAGTACTTC. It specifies CASTKPGGPYEQYF.

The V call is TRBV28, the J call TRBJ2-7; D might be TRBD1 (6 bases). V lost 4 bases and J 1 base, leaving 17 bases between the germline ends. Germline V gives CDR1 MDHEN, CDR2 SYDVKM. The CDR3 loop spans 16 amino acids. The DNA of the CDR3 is TGTGCCAGCAGTTCACCAACAGGGATCCCATCCTACGAGCAGTACTTC. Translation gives CASSSPTGIPSYEQYF.

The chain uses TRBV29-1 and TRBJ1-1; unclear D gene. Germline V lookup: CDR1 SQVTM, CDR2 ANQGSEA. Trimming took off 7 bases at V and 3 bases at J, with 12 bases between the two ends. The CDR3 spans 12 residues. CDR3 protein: CSAWAEYTEAFF. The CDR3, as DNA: TGCAGCGCGTGGGCTGAGTACACTGAAGCTTTCTTT.

In DNA, the CDR3 is TGTGCCAGTCGTGTGGGACAGGGGGCGCACGGCTACACCTTC. It specifies CASRVGQGAHGYTF. This chain joins TRBV11-2 and TRBJ1-2; 12 bases are a match to TRBD1. The CDR3 is 14 residues long. Germline CDR1 reads SGHAT; CDR2 reads FQNNGV. The V and J ends lost 9 bases and 8 bases, in that order; junction bases with no gene match: 10.

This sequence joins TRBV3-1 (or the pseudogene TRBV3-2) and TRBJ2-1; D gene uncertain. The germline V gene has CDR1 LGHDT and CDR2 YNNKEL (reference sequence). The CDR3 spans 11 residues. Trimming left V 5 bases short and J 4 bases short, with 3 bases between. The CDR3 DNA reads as TGTGCCAGCAGCTCTTACAATGAGCAGTTCTTC. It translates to CASSSYNEQFF.